The 3 T cell receptor beta chains presented below share a single source sample, sequenced in a study of T cells in Graves' hyperthyroidism and ophthalmopathy. TCR beta CDR3 regions were amplified from RNA transcripts. Carried out on the TCR CDR3, a first-round RT-PCR used the HTBI primer set. TCRdb passed the multiplex PCR reads through MiXCR, listing each CDR3 protein once. Here the sample spans roughly 550,000 distinct CDR3 sequences, 15% to 20% being singletons. Sequencing used blood. These receptors were taken from a woman aged 25-40 years with Graves' ophthalmopathy.

The gene calls are TRBV30 and TRBJ1-2; TRBD1 agrees at 9 bases. Trimming at V came to 4 bases and at J to 4 bases, leaving 7 bases not matched to a gene. The CDR3 contains 14 residues. CDR1 and CDR2 (germline): GTSNPN, SVGIG (reference sequence). The DNA for the CDR3 is TGTGCCTGGACCTTAGGGACAGGGCGCTATGGCTACACCTTC. Translating gives CAWTLGTGRYGYTF. The whole variable domain, remainder taken from reference TRBV30 and TRBJ1-2, is SQTIHQWPATLVQPVGSPLSLECTVEGTSNPNLYWYRQAAGRGLQLLFYSVGIGQISSEVPQNLSASRPQDRQFILSSKKLLLSDSGFYLCAWTLGTGRYGYTFGSGTRLTVV.

This clonotype came up many times. The genes are TRBV2 and TRBJ2-7; either TRBD1 or TRBD2 may supply D (6 bases each). V was shortened by 6 bases and J by 0 bases, with 21 bases between the two germline ends. The CDR3 is made up of 17 amino acids. CDR1 is SNHLY, CDR2 FYNNEI, per germline. This CDR3 reads CASRKTGQRAVSYEQYF. In DNA, the CDR3 is TGTGCCAGCAGAAAGACAGGACAGCGGGCTGTCTCCTACGAGCAGTACTTC. Based on the CDR3 plus reference TRBV2 and TRBJ2-7, the full variable domain is EPEVTQTPSHQVTQMGQEVILRCVPISNHLYFYWYRQILGQKVEFLVSFYNNEISEKSEIFDDQFSVERPDGSNFTLKIRSTKLEDSAMYFCASRKTGQRAVSYEQYFGPGTRLTVT.

There are many counts of this clonotype. The chain is built from TRBV19 and TRBJ2-1; the D is unclear. The CDR3 loop spans 15 amino acids. Germline CDR1 and CDR2: LNHDA and SQIVND (reference sequence). The germline V and J ends were trimmed by 3 bases and 0 bases, with 9 bases remaining between them. This CDR3 is CASSMLLSSYNEQFF. The CDR3 coding sequence is TGTGCCAGTAGTATGCTGTTAAGCTCCTACAATGAGCAGTTCTTC.